Listed here is a single T cell receptor beta chain. This sample is part of a study of sequential checkpoint blockade in melanoma. Here immunoSEQ multiplex PCR was the method, and the copy in TCRdb shows in-frame clones only, minus some. Found here are about 19,000 clones, roughly 73% of them singletons; the top ten hold about a fifth. The CDR3 has 15 amino acids. Germline V lookup: CDR1 MGHRA, CDR2 YSYEKL. The V end lost 0 bases, the J end lost 2 bases, and 11 bases lay between the germline ends. Treatment of the sample: randomized to nivolumab then ipilimumab (arm A) or the reverse (arm B). The source of this sequence is a human donor with melanoma. V gene TRBV4-1 combines with J gene TRBJ2-7, with D maybe TRBD1 (5 bases). The specimen was CD8+ T cells sorted from blood (inferred from file names), collected from a patient given nivolumab and ipilimumab in sequence. The chain's CDR3 is CASSQDKGVTYEQYF. CDR3 bases: TGCGCCAGCAGCCAAGATAAAGGGGTCACCTACGAGCAGTACTTC.